The sequence of this TCR beta chain was determined in a study of human T cells and chemical hapten exposure. Study overall: Patients received weekly diphenylcyclopropenone doses to the scalp throughout the roughly 22-week study. Reading of the patch tests, which applied 0.01% DPC to the upper back, occurred at 6 days. A mostly female patient group had alopecia areata, totalis or universalis.

This clonotype was seen repeatedly, ten times or more. Per germline, CDR1 LGHDT and CDR2 YNNKEL (reference sequence). V shed 1 base and J 7 bases; nucleotides not matched to a gene: 4. The CDR3 covers 14 residues. From the RACE reads, TCRdb called clonotypes with MiXCR, one entry per CDR3 protein. The sample has 150,000 to 200,000 distinct CDR3 sequences; 20% to 25% are singletons. Time point here: patch test 1, 2 weeks after DPC sensitization. Treatment described: therapeutic diphenylcyclopropenone sensitization with weekly scalp DPC. Unseparated into fractions, whole blood served as the source from which total RNA was extracted.

The specimen comprised whole blood, sampled in connection with sensitization to the hapten diphenylcyclopropenone (DPC). V and J are TRBV3-1 and TRBJ2-7, with TRBD1 identical over 10 bases. This clonotype originated in a woman in her 50s with alopecia areata. Some clones in this sample may be carry-over from other donors' samples. Here the CDR3 DNA reads TGTGCCAGCAGCCAAGGACAGGGGGCGCGAGAGCAGTACTTC. It codes for CASSQGQGAREQYF.